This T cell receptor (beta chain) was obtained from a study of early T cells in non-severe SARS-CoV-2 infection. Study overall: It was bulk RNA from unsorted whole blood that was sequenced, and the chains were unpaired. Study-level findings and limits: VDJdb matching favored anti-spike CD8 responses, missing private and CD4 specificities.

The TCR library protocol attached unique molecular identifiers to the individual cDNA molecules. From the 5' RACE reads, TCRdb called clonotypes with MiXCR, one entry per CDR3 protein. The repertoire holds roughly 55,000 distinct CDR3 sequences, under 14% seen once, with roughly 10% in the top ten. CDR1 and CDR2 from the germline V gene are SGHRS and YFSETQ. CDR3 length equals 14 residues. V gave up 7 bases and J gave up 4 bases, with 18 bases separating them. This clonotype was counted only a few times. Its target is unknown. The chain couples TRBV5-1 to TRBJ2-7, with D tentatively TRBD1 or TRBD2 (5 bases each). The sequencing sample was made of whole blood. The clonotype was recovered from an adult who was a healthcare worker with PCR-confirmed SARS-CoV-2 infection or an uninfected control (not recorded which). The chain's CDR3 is CASLGPLKRYEQYF. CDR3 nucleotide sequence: TGCGCCAGCTTGGGACCTCTAAAGAGGTACGAGCAGTACTTC. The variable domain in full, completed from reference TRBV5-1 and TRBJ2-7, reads KAGVTQTPRYLIKTRGQQVTLSCSPISGHRSVSWYQQTPGQGLQFLFEYFSETQRNKGNFPGRFSGRQFSNSRSEMNVSTLELGDSALYLCASLGPLKRYEQYFGPGTRLTVT.